This TCR beta chain appears in the sequencing data of a study of T cell clonotyping in hematopoietic cell transplantation. Study in general: Pretransplant recipient samples were taken after cytoreduction.

The sample holds a few counts of this clone. Libraries were prepared by immunoSEQ multiplex PCR; TCRdb keeps only in-frame clonotypes and omits some of them. The data hold 760 or so clones, with roughly half observed a single time. As to time point: recipient sample about 28 days before transplant, after cytoreduction. V lost 5 bases to trimming and J lost 3 bases, with 11 bases between them. The CDR3 has 14 residues. The V gene's germline CDR1 is GTSNPN and CDR2 SVGIG (reference sequence). The receptor's source is a man in his fifties with myelofibrosis. Some clones in this sample may be carry-over from other donors' samples. The chain employs TRBV30 and TRBJ2-6; maybe TRBD1 (6 bases). Sequencing was performed on peripheral blood mononuclear cells, taken before stem cell transplant. The CDR3, as DNA: TGTGCCTGGTATAAAGGGGGTGGGGCCAACGTCCTGACTTTC. Residues: CAWYKGGGANVLTF.